This is a list of T cell receptor beta chains from one sample in a study of blood T cell repertoires in COVID-19. Assay used: immunoSEQ multiplex PCR; TCRdb lists only in-frame clones, some missing. The sample lists some 70,000 clones, 85% to 90% occurring once. Sequencing was carried out using peripheral blood. These TCRs come from a man between 60 and 75 years old with acute or convalescent COVID-19. The CDR3 runs from the conserved cysteine through the conserved F or W. D genes are given only for firm matches. The size field is filled for only some rows; it gives once, few, many or a size class.

clone_size: -
v_call: TRBV5-1
j_call: TRBJ1-1
d_call: -
cdr3_aa: CASSLGQPGHTEAFF
cdr3_nt: TGCGCCAGCAGCTTGGGACAGCCTGGGCACACTGAAGCTTTCTTT

clone_size: -
v_call: TRBV19
j_call: TRBJ2-7
d_call: TRBD2
cdr3_aa: CASSPQASGAYEQYF
cdr3_nt: TGTGCCAGTAGCCCACAGGCTAGCGGGGCCTACGAGCAGTACTTC

clone_size: -
v_call: TRBV4-1
j_call: TRBJ1-5
d_call: -
cdr3_aa: CASSQDRGTTPQHF
cdr3_nt: TGCGCCAGCAGCCAAGATCGCGGCACCACGCCCCAGCATTTT

clone_size: -
v_call: TRBV12-3/TRBV12-4
j_call: TRBJ2-5
d_call: TRBD2
cdr3_aa: CASTTGGPETQYF
cdr3_nt: TGTGCCAGCACAACGGGGGGACCGGAGACCCAGTACTTC

clone_size: -
v_call: TRBV30
j_call: TRBJ2-3
d_call: -
cdr3_aa: CAWSNTGADTQYF
cdr3_nt: TGTGCCTGGAGTAATACAGGAGCAGATACGCAGTATTTT

clone_size: -
v_call: TRBV9
j_call: TRBJ2-1
d_call: TRBD2
cdr3_aa: CASSILGLAGATNEQFF
cdr3_nt: TGTGCCAGCAGCATACTAGGACTAGCGGGAGCAACCAATGAGCAGTTCTTC

clone_size: -
v_call: TRBV2
j_call: TRBJ2-5
d_call: -
cdr3_aa: CASRAGTETQYF
cdr3_nt: TGTGCCAGCAGGGCGGGTACGGAGACCCAGTACTTC

clone_size: -
v_call: TRBV5-1
j_call: TRBJ2-2
d_call: -
cdr3_aa: CASRIGQGGTGELFF
cdr3_nt: TGCGCCAGCAGAATTGGCCAGGGGGGCACCGGGGAGCTGTTTTTT

clone_size: -
v_call: TRBV4-1
j_call: TRBJ2-7
d_call: -
cdr3_aa: CASSQDSPGISYEQYF
cdr3_nt: TGCGCCAGCAGCCAAGATAGCCCAGGGATCTCCTACGAGCAGTACTTC

clone_size: once
v_call: TRBV24-1
j_call: TRBJ1-6
d_call: -
cdr3_aa: CAISDTYNSPLHF
cdr3_nt: TGTGCCATATCTGACACCTATAATTCACCCCTCCACTTT

clone_size: -
v_call: TRBV5-6
j_call: TRBJ2-3
d_call: -
cdr3_aa: CASSKYRRRQTDTQYF
cdr3_nt: TGTGCCAGCAGCAAATACCGAAGGCGGCAGACAGATACGCAGTATTTT

clone_size: once
v_call: TRBV9
j_call: TRBJ1-4
d_call: -
cdr3_aa: CASSPGVNEKLFF
cdr3_nt: TGTGCCAGCAGCCCAGGGGTTAATGAAAAACTGTTTTTT

clone_size: few
v_call: TRBV19
j_call: TRBJ1-4
d_call: -
cdr3_aa: CASARGPLEKLFF
cdr3_nt: TGTGCCAGCGCCAGGGGCCCTCTTGAAAAACTGTTTTTT

clone_size: -
v_call: TRBV20-1
j_call: TRBJ2-3
d_call: TRBD1
cdr3_aa: CSASTGTGGEYF
cdr3_nt: TGCAGTGCTAGTACCGGGACAGGGGGCGAGTATTTT

clone_size: -
v_call: TRBV13
j_call: TRBJ2-1
d_call: TRBD1
cdr3_aa: CASSEGGQSLYNEQFF
cdr3_nt: TGTGCCAGCAGCGAAGGGGGCCAATCCCTCTACAATGAGCAGTTCTTC

clone_size: -
v_call: TRBV6-5
j_call: TRBJ1-6
d_call: TRBD1
cdr3_aa: CASSLTGGWNSPLHF
cdr3_nt: TGTGCCAGCAGTCTTACAGGGGGCTGGAATTCACCCCTCCACTTT

clone_size: -
v_call: TRBV7-2
j_call: TRBJ1-1
d_call: -
cdr3_aa: CASSLDVRNTEAFF
cdr3_nt: TGTGCCAGCAGCTTAGACGTCAGGAACACTGAAGCTTTCTTT

clone_size: -
v_call: TRBV25-1
j_call: TRBJ2-2
d_call: TRBD1
cdr3_aa: CASSEYGTGGLGELFF
cdr3_nt: TGTGCCAGCAGTGAATATGGGACAGGGGGCTTGGGGGAGCTGTTTTTT

clone_size: -
v_call: TRBV10-1
j_call: TRBJ1-1
d_call: -
cdr3_aa: CASSEYRENTEAFF
cdr3_nt: TGCGCCAGCAGTGAGTACAGAGAGAACACTGAAGCTTTCTTT

clone_size: -
v_call: TRBV19
j_call: TRBJ1-3
d_call: -
cdr3_aa: CASSPSGQPPSGNTIYF
cdr3_nt: TGTGCCAGTAGTCCTTCCGGACAGCCTCCTTCTGGAAACACCATATATTTT

clone_size: -
v_call: TRBV11-2
j_call: TRBJ1-5
d_call: TRBD1
cdr3_aa: CASSASGQRNQPQHF
cdr3_nt: TGTGCCAGCAGCGCATCGGGACAGAGAAATCAGCCCCAGCATTTT

clone_size: once
v_call: TRBV5-1
j_call: TRBJ1-5
d_call: -
cdr3_aa: CASSLLGVSNQPQHF
cdr3_nt: TGCGCCAGCAGCTTGTTAGGGGTTAGCAATCAGCCCCAGCATTTT

clone_size: -
v_call: TRBV12-5
j_call: TRBJ2-7
d_call: -
cdr3_aa: CASGSAEYYEQYF
cdr3_nt: TGTGCTAGTGGTTCCGCGGAGTACTACGAGCAGTACTTC

clone_size: once
v_call: TRBV7-2
j_call: TRBJ2-7
d_call: TRBD2
cdr3_aa: CASSLEVGGGGYEQYF
cdr3_nt: TGTGCCAGCAGCTTAGAGGTTGGCGGGGGAGGCTACGAGCAGTACTTC

clone_size: -
v_call: TRBV24-1
j_call: TRBJ2-3
d_call: -
cdr3_aa: CATSDRVGVDTQYF
cdr3_nt: TGTGCCACCAGTGATCGAGTAGGGGTGGATACGCAGTATTTT

clone_size: few
v_call: TRBV7-8
j_call: TRBJ2-3
d_call: -
cdr3_aa: CASSLRRAGSTDTQYF
cdr3_nt: TGTGCCAGCAGCTTACGGAGGGCAGGATCCACAGATACGCAGTATTTT

clone_size: -
v_call: TRBV5-4
j_call: TRBJ2-7
d_call: TRBD2
cdr3_aa: CASSFRTSPGKQYF
cdr3_nt: TGTGCCAGCAGCTTCCGGACTAGCCCAGGAAAGCAGTACTTC

clone_size: once
v_call: TRBV29-1
j_call: TRBJ2-5
d_call: TRBD1
cdr3_aa: CSGPLLGQAGETQYF
cdr3_nt: TGCAGCGGTCCCCTCTTGGGACAGGCTGGGGAGACCCAGTACTTC

clone_size: -
v_call: TRBV5-1
j_call: TRBJ1-4
d_call: -
cdr3_aa: CASSLTGTNEKLFF
cdr3_nt: TGCGCCAGCAGCTTGACAGGGACTAATGAAAAACTGTTTTTT

clone_size: -
v_call: TRBV18
j_call: TRBJ1-1
d_call: -
cdr3_aa: CASSYSSVNTEAFF
cdr3_nt: TGTGCCAGCTCATACTCTTCGGTGAACACTGAAGCTTTCTTT

clone_size: -
v_call: TRBV6-5
j_call: TRBJ1-1
d_call: -
cdr3_aa: CASSTLRLGGTEAFF
cdr3_nt: TGTGCCAGCAGTACCCTTAGGCTGGGGGGCACTGAAGCTTTCTTT

clone_size: -
v_call: TRBV19
j_call: TRBJ1-1
d_call: TRBD1
cdr3_aa: CASRAGGLNTEAFF
cdr3_nt: TGTGCCAGTAGGGCAGGGGGGTTGAACACTGAAGCTTTCTTT

clone_size: -
v_call: TRBV6-2/TRBV6-3
j_call: TRBJ2-3
d_call: TRBD2
cdr3_aa: CASSYDERGHGRDTQYF
cdr3_nt: TGTGCCAGCAGTTACGACGAGCGGGGCCATGGTAGAGATACGCAGTATTTT

clone_size: -
v_call: TRBV5-1
j_call: TRBJ2-2
d_call: -
cdr3_aa: CASSLDRNTGELFF
cdr3_nt: TGCGCCAGCAGCTTGGATCGGAACACCGGGGAGCTGTTTTTT

clone_size: -
v_call: TRBV5-1
j_call: TRBJ2-5
d_call: TRBD2
cdr3_aa: CASSFLAGEETQYF
cdr3_nt: TGCGCCAGCAGCTTTCTAGCGGGGGAAGAGACCCAGTACTTC

clone_size: -
v_call: TRBV5-1
j_call: TRBJ2-3
d_call: TRBD2
cdr3_aa: CASSPTGLALNGAQYF
cdr3_nt: TGCGCCAGCAGCCCGACCGGACTAGCACTAAACGGGGCGCAGTATTTT

clone_size: -
v_call: TRBV6-1
j_call: TRBJ1-2
d_call: TRBD1
cdr3_aa: CASSVSGQGQGNYGYTF
cdr3_nt: TGTGCCAGCAGTGTTTCGGGACAGGGACAAGGAAACTATGGCTACACCTTC

clone_size: -
v_call: TRBV7-9
j_call: TRBJ2-1
d_call: TRBD1
cdr3_aa: CASSLVGQGGIEQFF
cdr3_nt: TGTGCCAGCAGCTTAGTTGGACAGGGTGGAATCGAGCAGTTCTTC

clone_size: -
v_call: TRBV2
j_call: TRBJ2-1
d_call: -
cdr3_aa: CASSVLRGAGNEQFF
cdr3_nt: TGTGCCAGCAGTGTTTTGCGCGGTGCGGGCAATGAGCAGTTCTTC

clone_size: -
v_call: TRBV5-1
j_call: TRBJ1-5
d_call: -
cdr3_aa: CASSLRGSQPQHF
cdr3_nt: TGCGCCAGCAGCTTGCGCGGAAGTCAGCCCCAGCATTTT

clone_size: -
v_call: TRBV7-3
j_call: TRBJ1-4
d_call: -
cdr3_aa: CASSQPGSNEKLFF
cdr3_nt: TGTGCCAGCAGTCAGCCGGGAAGTAACGAAAAACTGTTTTTT

clone_size: -
v_call: TRBV24-1
j_call: TRBJ2-7
d_call: TRBD1
cdr3_aa: CATSDNRGSYEQYF
cdr3_nt: TGTGCCACCAGTGACAACAGGGGAAGCTACGAGCAGTACTTC

clone_size: -
v_call: TRBV9
j_call: TRBJ1-6
d_call: TRBD1
cdr3_aa: CASSPRQGTNSPLHF
cdr3_nt: TGTGCCAGCAGCCCTCGACAGGGCACAAATTCACCCCTCCACTTT

clone_size: -
v_call: TRBV3-1/TRBV3-2
j_call: TRBJ2-7
d_call: -
cdr3_aa: CASSHSRGSEQYF
cdr3_nt: TGTGCCAGCAGCCATTCGCGGGGAAGCGAGCAGTACTTC

clone_size: once
v_call: TRBV6-5
j_call: TRBJ1-2
d_call: -
cdr3_aa: CASTPRAGYYGYTF
cdr3_nt: TGTGCCAGCACACCCAGGGCCGGGTACTATGGCTACACCTTC

clone_size: few
v_call: TRBV10-2
j_call: TRBJ2-7
d_call: TRBD1
cdr3_aa: CASSTGGYEQYF
cdr3_nt: TGCGCCAGCAGTACAGGGGGCTACGAGCAGTACTTC

clone_size: -
v_call: TRBV30
j_call: TRBJ2-1
d_call: TRBD2
cdr3_aa: CAWASGRAVGDEQFF
cdr3_nt: TGTGCCTGGGCAAGCGGGAGGGCCGTTGGCGATGAGCAGTTCTTC

clone_size: -
v_call: TRBV5-4
j_call: TRBJ2-5
d_call: -
cdr3_aa: CASSAAGLQQETQYF
cdr3_nt: TGTGCCAGCAGCGCCGCGGGACTTCAACAAGAGACCCAGTACTTC

clone_size: -
v_call: TRBV7-9
j_call: TRBJ2-7
d_call: -
cdr3_aa: CASSPQGGLDEQYF
cdr3_nt: TGTGCCAGCAGCCCTCAGGGGGGTTTGGACGAGCAGTACTTC

clone_size: -
v_call: TRBV19
j_call: TRBJ1-5
d_call: -
cdr3_aa: CASSIGRGDEPQHF
cdr3_nt: TGTGCCAGTAGTATAGGTCGGGGAGACGAGCCCCAGCATTTT

clone_size: -
v_call: TRBV5-1
j_call: TRBJ2-2
d_call: TRBD1
cdr3_aa: CASSPGQGGLFF
cdr3_nt: TGCGCCAGCAGCCCGGGACAGGGAGGGCTGTTTTTT

clone_size: -
v_call: TRBV19
j_call: TRBJ1-3
d_call: -
cdr3_aa: CASSIRAGWGNTIYF
cdr3_nt: TGTGCCAGTAGTATTCGGGCAGGGTGGGGAAACACCATATATTTT

clone_size: -
v_call: TRBV5-1
j_call: TRBJ1-2
d_call: TRBD1
cdr3_aa: CASSSRQGMDYGYTF
cdr3_nt: TGCGCCAGCAGCTCCCGACAGGGAATGGACTATGGCTACACCTTC

clone_size: -
v_call: TRBV27
j_call: TRBJ1-6
d_call: -
cdr3_aa: CASSPYNSPLHF
cdr3_nt: TGTGCCAGCAGTCCGTATAATTCACCCCTCCACTTT

clone_size: -
v_call: TRBV6-6
j_call: TRBJ2-3
d_call: -
cdr3_aa: CASTYFQVDTQYF
cdr3_nt: TGTGCCAGCACTTACTTTCAGGTCGATACGCAGTATTTT

clone_size: once
v_call: TRBV7-2
j_call: TRBJ2-2
d_call: TRBD2
cdr3_aa: CASSSLAGGPDTGELFF
cdr3_nt: TGTGCCAGCAGTTCACTAGCGGGGGGGCCGGACACCGGGGAGCTGTTTTTT

clone_size: -
v_call: TRBV27
j_call: TRBJ2-3
d_call: -
cdr3_aa: CASSITVSSTDTQYF
cdr3_nt: TGTGCCAGCAGTATCACAGTTTCTAGCACAGATACGCAGTATTTT